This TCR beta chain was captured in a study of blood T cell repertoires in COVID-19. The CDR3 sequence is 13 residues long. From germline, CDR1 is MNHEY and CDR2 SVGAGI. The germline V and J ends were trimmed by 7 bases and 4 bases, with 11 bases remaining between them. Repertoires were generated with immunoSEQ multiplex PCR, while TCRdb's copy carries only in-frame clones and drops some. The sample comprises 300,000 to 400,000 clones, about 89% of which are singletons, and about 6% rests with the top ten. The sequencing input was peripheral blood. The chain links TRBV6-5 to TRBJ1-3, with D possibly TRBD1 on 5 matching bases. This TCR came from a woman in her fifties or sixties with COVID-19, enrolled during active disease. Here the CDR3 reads CASTQGWGNTIYF. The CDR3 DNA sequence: TGTGCCAGCACTCAGGGCTGGGGAAACACCATATATTTT.